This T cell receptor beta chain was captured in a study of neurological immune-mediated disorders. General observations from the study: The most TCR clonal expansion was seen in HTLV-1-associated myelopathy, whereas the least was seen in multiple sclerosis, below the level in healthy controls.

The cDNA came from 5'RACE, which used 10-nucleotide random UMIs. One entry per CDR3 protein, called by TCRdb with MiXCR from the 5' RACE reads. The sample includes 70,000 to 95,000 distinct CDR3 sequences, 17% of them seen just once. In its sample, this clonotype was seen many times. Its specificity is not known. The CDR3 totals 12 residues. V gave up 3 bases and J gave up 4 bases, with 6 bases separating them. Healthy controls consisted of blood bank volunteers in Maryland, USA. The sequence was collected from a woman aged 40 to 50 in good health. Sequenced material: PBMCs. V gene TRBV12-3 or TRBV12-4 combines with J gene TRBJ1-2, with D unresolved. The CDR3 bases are TGTGCCAGCAGTTTCCGCAGCTATGGCTACACCTTC. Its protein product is CASSFRSYGYTF.